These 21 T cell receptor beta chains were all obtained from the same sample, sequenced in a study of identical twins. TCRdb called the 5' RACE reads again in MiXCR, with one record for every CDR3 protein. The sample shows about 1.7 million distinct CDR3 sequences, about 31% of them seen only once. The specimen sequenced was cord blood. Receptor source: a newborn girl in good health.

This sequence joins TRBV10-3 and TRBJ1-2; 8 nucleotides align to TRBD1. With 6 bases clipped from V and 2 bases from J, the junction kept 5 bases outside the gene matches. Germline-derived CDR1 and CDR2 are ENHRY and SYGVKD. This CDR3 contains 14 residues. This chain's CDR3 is CAISSDRENYGYTF. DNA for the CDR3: TGTGCCATCAGCTCGGACAGGGAGAACTATGGCTACACCTTC.

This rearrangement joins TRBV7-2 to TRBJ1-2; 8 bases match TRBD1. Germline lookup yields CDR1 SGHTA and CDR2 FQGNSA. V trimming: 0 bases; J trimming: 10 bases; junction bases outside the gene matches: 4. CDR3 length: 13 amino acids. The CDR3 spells CASSLALDRAYTF. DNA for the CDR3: TGTGCCAGCAGCTTAGCCCTGGACAGGGCCTACACCTTC. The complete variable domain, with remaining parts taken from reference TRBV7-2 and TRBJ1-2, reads GAGVSQSPSNKVTEKGKDVELRCDPISGHTALYWYRQSLGQGLEFLIYFQGNSAPDKSGLPSDRFSAERTGGSVSTLTIQRTQQEDSAVYLCASSLALDRAYTFGSGTRLTVV.

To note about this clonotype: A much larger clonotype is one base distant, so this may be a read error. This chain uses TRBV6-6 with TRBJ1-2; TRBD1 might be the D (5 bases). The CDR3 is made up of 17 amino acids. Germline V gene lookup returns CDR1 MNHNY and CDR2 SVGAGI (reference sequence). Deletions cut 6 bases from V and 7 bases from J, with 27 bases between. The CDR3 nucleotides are TGTGCCAGCAGCCCAGGGTTGCAGCATAGGGAATTAGGTGGCTACACCTTC. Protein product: CASSPGLQHRELGGYTF.

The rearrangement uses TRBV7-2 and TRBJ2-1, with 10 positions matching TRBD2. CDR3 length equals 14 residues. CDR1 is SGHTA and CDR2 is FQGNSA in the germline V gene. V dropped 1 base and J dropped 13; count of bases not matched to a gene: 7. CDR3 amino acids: CASSLESGGETQFF. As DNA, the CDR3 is TGTGCCAGCAGCTTAGAGAGCGGGGGGGAGACCCAGTTCTTC.

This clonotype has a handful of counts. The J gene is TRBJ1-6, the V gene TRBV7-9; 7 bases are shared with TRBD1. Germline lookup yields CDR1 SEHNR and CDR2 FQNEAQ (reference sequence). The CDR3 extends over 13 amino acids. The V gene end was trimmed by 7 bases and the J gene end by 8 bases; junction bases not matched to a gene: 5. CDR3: CASTQGEDSPLHF. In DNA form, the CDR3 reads TGTGCCAGCACCCAGGGGGAGGATTCACCCCTCCACTTT.

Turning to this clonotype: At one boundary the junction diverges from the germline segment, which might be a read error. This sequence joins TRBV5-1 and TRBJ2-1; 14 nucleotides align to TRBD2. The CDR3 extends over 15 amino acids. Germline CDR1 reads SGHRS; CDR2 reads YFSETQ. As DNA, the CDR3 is TGCGCCAGCAGCCCGACTAGCGGGGGGGCCAATGATCAGTTCTTC. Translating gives CASSPTSGGANDQFF. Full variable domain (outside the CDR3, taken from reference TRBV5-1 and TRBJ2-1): KAGVTQTPRYLIKTRGQQVTLSCSPISGHRSVSWYQQTPGQGLQFLFEYFSETQRNKGNFPGRFSGRQFSNSRSEMNVSTLELGDSALYLCASSPTSGGANDQFFGPGTRLTVL.

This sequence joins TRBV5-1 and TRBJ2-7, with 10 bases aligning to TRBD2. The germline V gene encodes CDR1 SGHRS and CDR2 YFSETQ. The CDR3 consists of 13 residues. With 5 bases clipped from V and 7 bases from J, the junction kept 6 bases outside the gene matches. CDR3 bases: TGCGCCAGCAGTAAAATAGCGGGGGGTGAGCAGTACTTC. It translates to CASSKIAGGEQYF.

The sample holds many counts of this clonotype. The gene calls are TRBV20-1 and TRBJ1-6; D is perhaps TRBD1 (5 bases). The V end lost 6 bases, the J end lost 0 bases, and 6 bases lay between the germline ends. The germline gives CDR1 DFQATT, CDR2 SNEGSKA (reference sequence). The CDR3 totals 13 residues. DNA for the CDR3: TGCAGTGCCCAGGGCTCCTATAATTCACCCCTCCACTTT. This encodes CSAQGSYNSPLHF.

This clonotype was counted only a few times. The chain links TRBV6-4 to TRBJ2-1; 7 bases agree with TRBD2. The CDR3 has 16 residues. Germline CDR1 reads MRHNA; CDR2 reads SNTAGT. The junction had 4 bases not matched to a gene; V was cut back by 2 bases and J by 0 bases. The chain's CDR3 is CASSDTGGSSYNEQFF. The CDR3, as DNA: TGTGCCAGCAGTGACACGGGCGGGAGCTCCTACAATGAGCAGTTCTTC.

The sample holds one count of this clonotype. The chain's CDR3 is CASSLDQGLAGAYNEQFF. The CDR3 coding sequence is TGTGCCAGCAGCTTAGACCAGGGACTAGCGGGCGCCTACAATGAGCAGTTCTTC. The J gene is TRBJ2-1, the V gene TRBV11-2; 12 positions agree with TRBD2. The V gene end was trimmed by 0 bases and the J gene end by 2 bases; junction bases not matched to a gene: 5. CDR3 length: 18 amino acids. Germline V lookup: CDR1 SGHAT, CDR2 FQNNGV.

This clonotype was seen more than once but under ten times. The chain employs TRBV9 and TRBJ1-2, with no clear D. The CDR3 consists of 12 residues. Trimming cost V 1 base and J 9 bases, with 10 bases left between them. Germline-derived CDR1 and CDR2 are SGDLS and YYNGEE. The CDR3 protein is CASSVSAGSYTF. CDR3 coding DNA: TGTGCCAGCAGCGTATCCGCGGGGAGCTACACCTTC.

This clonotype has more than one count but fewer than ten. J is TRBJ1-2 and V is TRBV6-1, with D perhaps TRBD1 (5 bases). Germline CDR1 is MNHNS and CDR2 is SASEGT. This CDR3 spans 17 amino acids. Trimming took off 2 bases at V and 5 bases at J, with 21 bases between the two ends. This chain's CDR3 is CASSETRWGMGEYGYTF. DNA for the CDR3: TGTGCCAGCAGTGAAACGCGGTGGGGAATGGGGGAATATGGCTACACCTTC.

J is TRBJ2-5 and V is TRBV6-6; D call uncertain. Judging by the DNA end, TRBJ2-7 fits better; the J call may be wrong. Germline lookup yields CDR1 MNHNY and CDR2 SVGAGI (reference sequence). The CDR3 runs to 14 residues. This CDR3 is CASSHGHNIYEQYF. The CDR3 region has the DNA TGTGCCAGCAGCCACGGGCACAATATATACGAGCAGTACTTC.

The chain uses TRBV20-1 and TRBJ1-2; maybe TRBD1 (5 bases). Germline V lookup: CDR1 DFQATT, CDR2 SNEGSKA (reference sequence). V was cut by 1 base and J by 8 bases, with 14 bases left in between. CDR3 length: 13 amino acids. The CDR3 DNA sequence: TGCAGTGCTAGAGCCCAGGCAGACAGCGGCTACACCTTC. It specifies CSARAQADSGYTF.

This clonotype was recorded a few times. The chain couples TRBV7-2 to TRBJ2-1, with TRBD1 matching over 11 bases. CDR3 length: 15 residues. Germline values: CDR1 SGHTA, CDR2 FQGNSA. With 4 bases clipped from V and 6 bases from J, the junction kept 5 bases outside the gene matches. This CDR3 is CASSSDRGLVNEQFF. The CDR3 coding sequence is TGTGCCAGCAGCTCGGACAGGGGGCTAGTCAATGAGCAGTTCTTC.

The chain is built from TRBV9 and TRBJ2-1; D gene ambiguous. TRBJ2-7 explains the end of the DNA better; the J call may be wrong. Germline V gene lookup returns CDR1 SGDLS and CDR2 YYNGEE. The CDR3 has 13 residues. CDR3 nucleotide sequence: TGTGCCAGCAGCGTAGACATTTACAATGAGCAGTACTTC. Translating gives CASSVDIYNEQYF.

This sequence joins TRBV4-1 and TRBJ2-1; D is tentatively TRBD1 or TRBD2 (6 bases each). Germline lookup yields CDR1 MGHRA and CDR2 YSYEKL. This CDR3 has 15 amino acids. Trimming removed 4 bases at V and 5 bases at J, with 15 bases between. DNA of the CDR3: TGCGCCAGCAGCCGTTCGGGGGCGGAGCACAATGAGCAGTTCTTC. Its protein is CASSRSGAEHNEQFF.

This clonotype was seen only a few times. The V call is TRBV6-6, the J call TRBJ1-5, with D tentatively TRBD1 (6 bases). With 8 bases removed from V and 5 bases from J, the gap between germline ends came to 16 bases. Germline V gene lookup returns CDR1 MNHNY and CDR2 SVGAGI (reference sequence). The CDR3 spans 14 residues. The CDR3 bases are TGTGCCAGCTCAAAAGCGGGGGCCCATCAGCCCCAGCATTTT. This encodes CASSKAGAHQPQHF.

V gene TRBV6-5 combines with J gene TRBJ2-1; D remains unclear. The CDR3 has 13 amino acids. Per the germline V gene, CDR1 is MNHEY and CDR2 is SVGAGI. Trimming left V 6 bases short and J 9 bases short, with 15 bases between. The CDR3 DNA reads TGTGCCAGCAGCATCGGACCTTTGGGTGAGCAGTTCTTC. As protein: CASSIGPLGEQFF.

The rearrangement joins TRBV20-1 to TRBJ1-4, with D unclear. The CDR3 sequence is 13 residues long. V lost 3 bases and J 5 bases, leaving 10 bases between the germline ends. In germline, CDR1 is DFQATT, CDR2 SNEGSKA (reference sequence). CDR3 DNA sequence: TGCAGTGCTAGGTTGCGCCCGAATGAAAAACTGTTTTTT. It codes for CSARLRPNEKLFF.

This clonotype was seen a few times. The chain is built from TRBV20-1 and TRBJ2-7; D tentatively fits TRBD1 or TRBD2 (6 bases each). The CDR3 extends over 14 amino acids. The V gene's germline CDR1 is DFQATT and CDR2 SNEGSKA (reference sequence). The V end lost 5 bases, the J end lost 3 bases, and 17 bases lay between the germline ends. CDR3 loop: CSADLGGTDYEQYF. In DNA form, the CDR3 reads TGCAGTGCTGACCTAGGGGGGACGGACTACGAGCAGTACTTC.